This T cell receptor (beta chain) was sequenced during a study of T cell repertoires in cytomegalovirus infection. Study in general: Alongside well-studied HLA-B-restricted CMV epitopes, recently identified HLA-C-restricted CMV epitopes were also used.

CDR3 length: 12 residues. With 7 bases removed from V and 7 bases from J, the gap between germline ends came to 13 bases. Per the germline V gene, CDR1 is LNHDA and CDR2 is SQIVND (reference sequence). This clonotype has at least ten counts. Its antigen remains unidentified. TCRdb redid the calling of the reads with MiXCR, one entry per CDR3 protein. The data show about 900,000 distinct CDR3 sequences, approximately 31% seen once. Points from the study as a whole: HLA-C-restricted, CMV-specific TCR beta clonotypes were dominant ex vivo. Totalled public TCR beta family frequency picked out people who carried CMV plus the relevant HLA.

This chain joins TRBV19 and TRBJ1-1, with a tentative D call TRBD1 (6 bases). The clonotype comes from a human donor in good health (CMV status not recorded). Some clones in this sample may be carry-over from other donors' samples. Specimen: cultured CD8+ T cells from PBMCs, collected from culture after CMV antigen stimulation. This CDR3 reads CASNQQGGEAFF. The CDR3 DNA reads TGTGCCAGTAATCAACAGGGTGGTGAAGCTTTCTTT.